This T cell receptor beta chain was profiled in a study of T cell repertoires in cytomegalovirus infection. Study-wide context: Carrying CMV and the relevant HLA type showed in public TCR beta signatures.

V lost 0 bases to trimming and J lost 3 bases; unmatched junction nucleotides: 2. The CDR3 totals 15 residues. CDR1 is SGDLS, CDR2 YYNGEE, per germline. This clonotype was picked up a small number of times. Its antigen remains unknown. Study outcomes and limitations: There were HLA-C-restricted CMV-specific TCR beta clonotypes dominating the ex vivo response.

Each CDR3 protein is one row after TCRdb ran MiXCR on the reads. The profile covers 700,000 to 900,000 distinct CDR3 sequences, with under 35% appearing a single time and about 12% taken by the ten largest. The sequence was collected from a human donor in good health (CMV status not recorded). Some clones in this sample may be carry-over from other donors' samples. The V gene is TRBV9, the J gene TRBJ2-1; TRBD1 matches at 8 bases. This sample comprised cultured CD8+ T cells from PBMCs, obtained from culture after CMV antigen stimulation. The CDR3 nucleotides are TGTGCCAGCAGCGTAGCCGGACAGGGCTACAATGAGCAGTTCTTC. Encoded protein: CASSVAGQGYNEQFF.